These 5 T cell receptor beta chains were sequenced from one sample in a study of response to subunit inactivated influenza vaccine. MiXCR, applied by TCRdb to the RT-PCR reads, yields one record per CDR3 protein. The sample contains 550,000 to 800,000 distinct CDR3 sequences, about a sixth of which appear only once. This sample comprised PBMCs from blood, obtained roughly 12 days after vaccination. The receptors derive from a man in his fifties who received an inactivated influenza vaccine.

The chain joins TRBV20-1 to TRBJ2-4, with D possibly being TRBD2 (5 bases). The CDR3 has 13 amino acids. In germline, CDR1 is DFQATT, CDR2 SNEGSKA (reference sequence). V gave up 5 bases and J gave up 5 bases, with 13 bases separating them. The CDR3 coding sequence is TGCAGTGCTCCCAAGGTGGGAGAAAACATTCAGTACTTC. Its protein is CSAPKVGENIQYF.

The chain employs TRBV7-2 and TRBJ2-7; D ambiguous. This CDR3 region has 14 residues. The V gene's germline CDR1 is SGHTA and CDR2 FQGNSA. V lost 1 base, J lost 5 bases, and 12 bases lay in between. CDR3: CASSLEGWYNEQYF. CDR3 in DNA: TGTGCCAGCAGCTTAGAGGGATGGTACAACGAGCAGTACTTC.

This clonotype was counted between two and nine times. The rearrangement joins TRBV12-3 or TRBV12-4 to TRBJ1-3; TRBD1 might be the D (5 bases). This CDR3 has 16 amino acids. V lost 6 bases to trimming and J lost 0 bases, with 15 bases between them. CDR3 sequence (DNA): TGTGCCAGCAGCCAGGTTCTCGGGACCTCTGGAAACACCATATATTTT. It codes for CASSQVLGTSGNTIYF.

This clonotype was recorded a few times. J is TRBJ2-7 and V is TRBV29-1, with 9 bases that match TRBD2. Germline CDR1 and CDR2: SQVTM and ANQGSEA. The CDR3 runs to 13 residues. The V gene end was trimmed by 3 bases and the J gene end by 3 bases; junction bases not matched to a gene: 3. This CDR3 is CSVEGSGSYEQYF. Here the CDR3 DNA reads TGCAGCGTTGAGGGTAGCGGGAGCTACGAGCAGTACTTC.

This rearrangement joins TRBV4-1 to TRBJ2-7, with TRBD1 as a possible D gene (6 bases). This CDR3 is built from 17 residues. Germline V gene lookup returns CDR1 MGHRA and CDR2 YSYEKL. Trimming pared 4 bases from V and 0 bases from J, leaving 19 bases between. The CDR3 protein is CASSLYGGPTLSYEQYF. In nucleotides, the CDR3 is TGCGCCAGCAGCCTCTATGGGGGCCCAACCCTCTCCTACGAGCAGTACTTC.